The rows below give T cell receptor beta chains drawn from one sample of a study of T cells after yellow fever vaccination. TCRdb re-called the 5' RACE reads with MiXCR, one entry per CDR3 protein. The data hold roughly 56,000 distinct CDR3 sequences, with approximately 6% observed a single time. The specimen was PBMCs, either bulk or a sorted T-cell subset (CD4+, CD8+, memory, or dextramer-sorted; not recorded which), collected on the day of the yellow fever booster vaccination. All receptors come from a man between 18 and 35 years old who received the YFV17D yellow fever vaccine. The CDR3 runs from the conserved cysteine through the conserved F or W. The order of the fields is clone size, J gene, V gene, CDR3 protein. Expanded clones get a size class; other rows say once, few or many, or leave the size out.

clone size: many; J gene: TRBJ2-4; V gene: TRBV12-3/TRBV12-4; CDR3 protein: CASTLSPLAKNIQYF
clone size: many; J gene: TRBJ2-2; V gene: TRBV4-3; CDR3 protein: CASSQVPGQGTTNTGELFF
clone size: many; J gene: TRBJ2-3; V gene: TRBV20-1; CDR3 protein: CSATAIASGDDTDTQYF
clone size: -; J gene: TRBJ1-5; V gene: TRBV10-3; CDR3 protein: CAISESGGGQPQHF
clone size: few; J gene: TRBJ1-2; V gene: TRBV15; CDR3 protein: CATSREYGAQGSHGYTF
clone size: few; J gene: TRBJ2-6; V gene: TRBV11-3; CDR3 protein: CASSPHPGANVLTF
clone size: -; J gene: TRBJ2-3; V gene: TRBV7-9; CDR3 protein: CASSPGTDTDTQYF
clone size: few; J gene: TRBJ1-2; V gene: TRBV20-1; CDR3 protein: CSAWTETYGYTF
clone size: many; J gene: TRBJ1-4; V gene: TRBV27; CDR3 protein: CASSLSGGIRSEKLFF
clone size: many; J gene: TRBJ1-1; V gene: TRBV5-1; CDR3 protein: CASTRKQGVDTEAFF
clone size: many; J gene: TRBJ2-7; V gene: TRBV12-3/TRBV12-4; CDR3 protein: CASSLGGGYEQYF
clone size: few; J gene: TRBJ1-2; V gene: TRBV28; CDR3 protein: CASNTGALDGYTF
clone size: few; J gene: TRBJ1-1; V gene: TRBV20-1; CDR3 protein: CSARRGTGNTEAFF
clone size: few; J gene: TRBJ2-5; V gene: TRBV24-1; CDR3 protein: CATQDEWETQYF
clone size: many; J gene: TRBJ2-4; V gene: TRBV5-1; CDR3 protein: CASSTLYGGEAKNIQYF
clone size: few; J gene: TRBJ2-5; V gene: TRBV7-2; CDR3 protein: CASSAGTEETQYF